This T cell receptor beta chain was sequenced in a study of blood T cell repertoires in COVID-19. Profiled with immunoSEQ multiplex PCR; TCRdb holds only in-frame clones, not every one. This table holds some 99,000 clones, over 65% found once. This CDR3 is built from 14 residues. Germline CDR1 and CDR2: SGHAT and FQNNGV. V lost 1 base, J lost 10 bases, and 15 bases lay in between. This clonotype was sampled from a woman aged 55-70 years with acute or convalescent COVID-19. The sample taken for sequencing was peripheral blood. The chain joins TRBV11-2 to TRBJ2-3; D ambiguous. The CDR3 loop is CASSLVVANNAQYF. In nucleotides, the CDR3 is TGTGCCAGCAGCTTAGTCGTAGCAAACAACGCGCAGTATTTT. Supplemented by reference TRBV11-2 and TRBJ2-3, the full variable domain reads EAGVAQSPRYKIIEKRQSVAFWCNPISGHATLYWYQQILGQGPKLLIQFQNNGVVDDSQLPKDRFSAERLKGVDSTLKIQPAKLEDSAVYLCASSLVVANNAQYFGPGTRLTVL.